This T cell receptor (beta chain) was profiled in a study of cytomegalovirus exposure and HLA in healthy donors. PCR employed 60 Vbeta and 13 Jbeta primers. Per the study methods: As a later analysis found, there were 78 million or so unique TCR beta chains, of which roughly 11 million were shared. TCRdb keeps only in-frame clones here, not all; method: immunoSEQ multiplex PCR. D and trimming were read from the DNA, whereas the V and J calls and clone size are those reported in that table. The profile covers some 78,000 clones, with over 70% appearing a single time and 23% taken by the ten largest. Between the trimmed V and J ends, which lost 2 bases and 8 bases, there was a span of 6 bases. The CDR3 loop spans 12 amino acids. CDR1 LNHDA and CDR2 SQIVND come from the germline V gene (reference sequence). General study points: Reports described diagnosis of cytomegalovirus status by the classifier as highly specific and sensitive. When the data were analyzed later, several of the most significant clusters appeared to be linked to common viral pathogens.

This clone was seen more than once but under ten times. The antigen remains undetermined. At the time of sampling, donors were nominally healthy, though unrecorded immune exposures were likely. The sample was PBMCs. This TCR was sampled from a woman aged 50 to 60 in good health and CMV-seropositive. This chain uses TRBV19 with TRBJ1-4; D ambiguous. The CDR3 reads CASSINQEKLFF. In nucleotides, the CDR3 is TGTGCCAGTAGTATAAATCAGGAAAAACTGTTTTTT.